The 32 T cell receptor beta chains given below trace back to one sample, sequenced in a study of cytomegalovirus exposure and HLA in healthy donors. It was with 60 Vbeta and 13 Jbeta primers that the PCR ran. The table came from immunoSEQ multiplex PCR; TCRdb's copy has only in-frame clones and leaves some out. The sample includes some 120,000 clones, approximately 78% of them seen just once. The sample was PBMCs. The receptors were sampled from a middle-aged man in good health and CMV-seronegative.

The chain carries TRBV19 and TRBJ1-4; no clear D. The CDR3 runs to 13 residues. V lost 3 bases, J lost 7 bases, and 9 bases lay in between. CDR1 and CDR2 (germline): LNHDA, SQIVND (reference sequence). For the CDR3, the DNA is TGTGCCAGTAGTATTTCGGTTACTGAAAAACTGTTTTTT. Amino acids: CASSISVTEKLFF. Filled out from reference TRBV19 and TRBJ1-4, the complete variable domain reads DGGITQSPKYLFRKEGQNVTLSCEQNLNHDAMYWYRQDPGQGLRLIYYSQIVNDFQKGDIAEGYSVSREKKESFPLTVTSAQKNPTAFYLCASSISVTEKLFFGSGTQLSVL.

The genes are TRBV6-5 and TRBJ1-2, with D possibly TRBD1 on 5 matching bases. Trimming left V 7 bases short and J 4 bases short, with 19 bases between. This CDR3 is built from 15 residues. Germline lookup yields CDR1 MNHEY and CDR2 SVGAGI. The CDR3 sequence: CASTYNDGGGYGYTF. The CDR3 bases are TGTGCCAGCACCTATAACGACGGGGGAGGCTATGGCTACACCTTC.

The genes are TRBV29-1 and TRBJ1-2; no clear D. CDR3 length: 11 residues. Germline V gene data show CDR1 as SQVTM and CDR2 as ANQGSEA. Deletions cut 6 bases from V and 1 base from J, with 6 bases between. CDR3 bases: TGCAGCGTGGAGGATAACTATGGCTACACCTTC. Its protein is CSVEDNYGYTF.

V gene TRBV18 combines with J gene TRBJ2-5; D is uncertain. This CDR3 spans 13 amino acids. Germline CDR1 reads KGHSH; CDR2 reads LQKENI. V was pared by 5 bases and J by 2 bases, with 9 bases between. The CDR3 nucleotides are TGTGCCAGCTCAACCCTAGATCAAGAGACCCAGTACTTC. This gives the protein CASSTLDQETQYF. The whole variable domain, remainder taken from reference TRBV18 and TRBJ2-5, is NAGVMQNPRHLVRRRGQEARLRCSPMKGHSHVYWYRQLPEEGLKFMVYLQKENIIDESGMPKERFSAEFPKEGPSILRIQQVVRGDSAAYFCASSTLDQETQYFGPGTRLLVL.

Only a few counts were recorded for this clone. The gene calls are TRBV19 and TRBJ2-1, with D possibly TRBD1 on 5 matching bases. The CDR3 has 14 residues. Germline V gene sequence: CDR1 LNHDA, CDR2 SQIVND (reference sequence). V lost 8 bases to trimming and J lost 8 bases, with 19 bases between them. Here the CDR3 DNA reads TGTGCCAGTTCCATCCTATTGGGGCTCTATGAGCAGTTCTTC. It yields the protein CASSILLGLYEQFF.

The chain is built from TRBV4-3 and TRBJ1-1; no clear D gene. The CDR3 totals 16 residues. CDR1 is LGHNA, CDR2 YSLEER, per germline. The V and J ends lost 1 base and 6 bases respectively, with 18 bases between them. CDR3 residues: CASSQGGGRPTAEAFF. In nucleotides, the CDR3 is TGCGCCAGCAGCCAAGGGGGAGGCAGGCCTACGGCTGAAGCTTTCTTT.

This chain joins TRBV30 and TRBJ2-7; possibly TRBD2 for D (5 bases). Trimming removed 3 bases from V and 0 bases from J, with 12 bases in between. Per germline, CDR1 GTSNPN and CDR2 SVGIG (reference sequence). CDR3 length: 14 amino acids. CDR3 sequence reads: CAWRGATISYEQYF. Written as DNA, the CDR3 is TGTGCCTGGAGGGGAGCTACGATCTCCTACGAGCAGTACTTC. Using reference TRBV30 and TRBJ2-7 for the parts outside the CDR3, the full variable domain is SQTIHQWPATLVQPVGSPLSLECTVEGTSNPNLYWYRQAAGRGLQLLFYSVGIGQISSEVPQNLSASRPQDRQFILSSKKLLLSDSGFYLCAWRGATISYEQYFGPGTRLTVT.

The V and J genes are TRBV7-2 and TRBJ1-1, with D maybe TRBD1 (6 bases). Deletions cut 4 bases from V and 0 bases from J, with 12 bases between. The CDR3 runs to 15 residues. CDR1 is SGHTA, CDR2 FQGNSA, per germline. The CDR3 protein is CASSSGHPMNTEAFF. For the CDR3, the DNA is TGTGCCAGCAGCTCGGGACACCCCATGAACACTGAAGCTTTCTTT.

The gene calls are TRBV14 and TRBJ2-7, with D possibly matching TRBD1 (6 bases). The length of the CDR3 is 15 residues. The V gene lost 1 base and the J gene lost 2 bases, with 12 bases spanning the gap. Germline V lookup: CDR1 SGHDN, CDR2 FVKESK. In nucleotides, the CDR3 is TGTGCCAGCAGCCAAGGGCACCGGGACACCTACGAGCAGTACTTC. Amino acids: CASSQGHRDTYEQYF.

This chain links TRBV6-5 with TRBJ1-2; the D gene is possibly TRBD1 (6 bases). Trimming took 6 bases from V and 2 from J, leaving 10 bases between them. The CDR3 is 13 residues long. Germline V gene sequence: CDR1 MNHEY, CDR2 SVGAGI. CDR3 residues: CASRGGGNYGYTF. The CDR3 nucleotides read TGTGCCAGCAGAGGGGGGGGAAACTATGGCTACACCTTC.

This chain uses TRBV7-2 with TRBJ2-3, with D tentatively TRBD2 (6 bases). V shed 1 base and J shed 0 bases, with 20 bases lying between them. The CDR3 is made up of 19 amino acids. Germline lookup yields CDR1 SGHTA and CDR2 FQGNSA. CDR3: CASSLVSVGSGPSTDTQYF. DNA for the CDR3: TGTGCCAGCAGCTTAGTGAGTGTGGGTAGCGGACCCAGCACAGATACGCAGTATTTT.

The gene calls are TRBV27 and TRBJ2-7; D is uncertain. The CDR3 has 13 amino acids. Trimming took off 6 bases at V and 1 base at J, with 10 bases between the two ends. CDR1 is MNHEY and CDR2 is SMNVEV in the germline V gene (reference sequence). The CDR3 loop reads CASRLFGSYEQYF. The CDR3 nucleotides are TGTGCCAGCAGACTTTTCGGGTCCTACGAGCAGTACTTC.

The table lists this clone with a few counts. The chain joins TRBV4-3 to TRBJ2-3, with D perhaps TRBD2 (6 bases). Germline CDR1 is LGHNA and CDR2 is YSLEER. The V end lost 0 bases, the J end lost 0 bases, and 13 bases lay between the germline ends. This CDR3 region has 17 residues. This CDR3 is CASSQDLYGGSTDTQYF. DNA for the CDR3: TGCGCCAGCAGCCAAGATCTGTACGGGGGTAGCACAGATACGCAGTATTTT.

This clone qualifies as medium-sized. The V and J genes are TRBV28 and TRBJ2-1, with TRBD2 matching over 12 bases. CDR3 length equals 13 residues. Germline lookup yields CDR1 MDHEN and CDR2 SYDVKM. The J segment lost 10 bases and the V segment lost 2 bases, leaving 0 bases of the junction unmatched. The CDR3 nucleotides are TGTGCCAGCAGTTTAGGGACTAGCGGGGAGCAGTTCTTC. Translated, it gives CASSLGTSGEQFF. Complete variable domain (other parts from reference TRBV28 and TRBJ2-1): DVKVTQSSRYLVKRTGEKVFLECVQDMDHENMFWYRQDPGLGLRLIYFSYDVKMKEKGDIPEGYSVSREKKERFSLILESASTNQTSMYLCASSLGTSGEQFFGPGTRLTVL.

The chain couples TRBV10-3 to TRBJ1-5; 7 nucleotides align to TRBD1. Germline V gives CDR1 ENHRY, CDR2 SYGVKD. V dropped 2 bases and J dropped 7; count of bases not matched to a gene: 5. This CDR3 is built from 14 residues. CDR3 protein: CAISEGGGGQPQHF. In nucleotides, the CDR3 is TGTGCCATCAGTGAGGGAGGGGGCGGGCAGCCCCAGCATTTT.

The chain carries TRBV9 and TRBJ1-4, with D perhaps TRBD1 (5 bases). The ends were cut back, 2 bases at V and 4 bases at J, with 12 bases in the middle. Germline V gene sequence: CDR1 SGDLS, CDR2 YYNGEE. CDR3 length equals 15 residues. The CDR3 protein is CASSVSGSVNEKLFF. The CDR3 DNA reads as TGTGCCAGCAGCGTCTCAGGGTCAGTTAATGAAAAACTGTTTTTT.

In this sample, this clone turned up a few times. The rearrangement joins TRBV7-2 to TRBJ2-1; 11 bases are shared with TRBD2. The CDR3 has 15 residues. J lost 6 bases, V lost 4 bases, and 5 bases had no gene match. The germline V gene has CDR1 SGHTA and CDR2 FQGNSA. The CDR3 is CASSWFTSGSNEQFF. The CDR3 coding sequence is TGTGCCAGCAGCTGGTTCACTAGCGGGAGCAATGAGCAGTTCTTC.

CDR3 in amino acids: CASGKGQEPLFF. CDR3 nucleotide sequence: TGTGCCAGCGGAAAGGGGCAGGAGCCTCTCTTCTTT. The chain recombines TRBV7-9 with TRBJ1-1, with D tentatively TRBD1 (5 bases). The CDR3 totals 12 residues. The germline V and J ends were trimmed by 8 bases and 14 bases, with 21 bases remaining between them. Per germline, CDR1 SEHNR and CDR2 FQNEAQ (reference sequence).

This chain uses TRBV7-9 with TRBJ1-5, with TRBD1 matching over 10 bases. The germline V gene has CDR1 SEHNR and CDR2 FQNEAQ (reference sequence). CDR3 length: 14 residues. V lost 10 bases to trimming and J lost 3 bases; unmatched junction nucleotides: 6. For the CDR3, the DNA is TGTGCCATAGCCGGGACAGGGGTCAATCAGCCCCAGCATTTT. Its translation: CAIAGTGVNQPQHF. The complete variable domain, with remaining parts taken from reference TRBV7-9 and TRBJ1-5, reads DTGVSQNPRHKITKRGQNVTFRCDPISEHNRLYWYRQTLGQGPEFLTYFQNEAQLEKSRLLSDRFSAERPKGSFSTLEIQRTEQGDSAMYLCAIAGTGVNQPQHFGDGTRLSIL.

The chain uses TRBV7-2 and TRBJ1-5; D is undetermined. This CDR3 has 14 amino acids. Trimming took off 5 bases at V and 1 base at J, with 9 bases between the two ends. Per the germline V gene, CDR1 is SGHTA and CDR2 is FQGNSA. CDR3 amino acids: CASSADTSNQPQHF. DNA for the CDR3: TGTGCCAGCAGCGCCGACACCAGCAATCAGCCCCAGCATTTT.

The chain joins TRBV18 to TRBJ1-2; 7 nucleotides align to TRBD1. The V and J ends lost 1 base and 6 bases, in that order; junction bases with no gene match: 17. This CDR3 contains 18 residues. Germline values: CDR1 KGHSH, CDR2 LQKENI. The DNA of the CDR3 is TGTGCCAGCTCACCACAAACTTCCCCGGGGCAGGGGGAGAATGGCTACACCTTC. This gives the protein CASSPQTSPGQGENGYTF.

The rearrangement joins TRBV28 to TRBJ2-7; 10 positions agree with TRBD2. The CDR3 has 19 amino acids. Per the germline V gene, CDR1 is MDHEN and CDR2 is SYDVKM. The junction had 15 bases not matched to a gene; V was cut back by 2 bases and J by 2 bases. The CDR3 region is CASSLGSSGSNKAPYEQYF. The CDR3 DNA reads TGTGCCAGCAGTTTAGGGTCTAGCGGGAGTAATAAGGCGCCCTACGAGCAGTACTTC.

This chain uses TRBV6-4 with TRBJ1-2; D unclear. The CDR3 is 14 residues long. The germline gives CDR1 MRHNA, CDR2 SNTAGT. Trimming removed 6 bases from V and 7 bases from J, with 18 bases in between. The CDR3: CASRPGAGLGGYTF. The CDR3, as DNA: TGTGCCAGCAGACCGGGAGCGGGATTGGGTGGCTACACCTTC.

The chain carries TRBV29-1 and TRBJ2-1; the match to TRBD2 covers 9 bases. CDR3 length: 17 residues. Germline V CDR1 and CDR2: SQVTM, ANQGSEA. V was clipped by 1 base and J by 7 bases; unmatched bases: 14. CDR3 in amino acids: CSVEGGGRALGGNEQFF. The CDR3, as DNA: TGCAGCGTTGAAGGGGGCGGGAGGGCCCTCGGCGGAAATGAGCAGTTCTTC.

There are a few counts of this clone. The J gene is TRBJ1-3, the V gene TRBV28; 7 bases are a match to TRBD1. The CDR3 runs 15 residues. J lost 4 bases, V lost 8 bases, and 11 bases had no gene match. Per germline, CDR1 MDHEN and CDR2 SYDVKM. The CDR3 DNA reads TGTGCCAGCTCCACCGTGGGGACAGCAGGAAACACCATATATTTT. Translated: CASSTVGTAGNTIYF.

This chain connects TRBV7-9 to TRBJ2-7, with 8 bases identical to TRBD2. Trimming removed 5 bases from V and 6 bases from J; junction bases left unmatched: 15. The CDR3 contains 16 residues. Germline lookup yields CDR1 SEHNR and CDR2 FQNEAQ (reference sequence). The CDR3 nucleotides are TGTGCCAGCAGCCCCTCCACGGGACTAGAATCCAGCGAGCAGTACTTC. Translation gives CASSPSTGLESSEQYF.

The chain carries TRBV4-3 and TRBJ2-6, with D possibly TRBD1 on 5 matching bases. V lost 0 bases to trimming and J lost 1 base, with 10 bases between them. This CDR3 comprises 17 residues. Germline loops: CDR1 LGHNA, CDR2 YSLEER. The CDR3 region is CASSQDGGASGANVLTF. The CDR3 coding sequence is TGCGCCAGCAGCCAAGACGGTGGGGCTTCTGGGGCCAACGTCCTGACTTTC.

The rearrangement joins TRBV7-6 to TRBJ2-1; 9 nucleotides agree with TRBD1. The V gene end was trimmed by 1 base and the J gene end by 5 bases; junction bases not matched to a gene: 12. The CDR3 is 18 amino acids. Germline CDR1 reads SGHVS; CDR2 reads FNYEAQ. DNA of the CDR3: TGTGCCAGCAGCTTAGGGGTGGGGACAGGGTGGACCCACAATGAGCAGTTCTTC. Encoded protein: CASSLGVGTGWTHNEQFF.

The chain recombines TRBV5-5 with TRBJ1-4; 7 bases fit TRBD1. Losses at the gene ends were 0 bases for V and 8 bases for J; bases not matched to a gene: 4. In germline, CDR1 is SGHKS, CDR2 YYEKEE (reference sequence). The CDR3 totals 14 residues. In DNA, the CDR3 is TGTGCCAGCAGCTTGGGGACAGGCGGGGAAAAACTGTTTTTT. Its translation: CASSLGTGGEKLFF.

The gene calls are TRBV5-5 and TRBJ2-5; a possible D gene is TRBD1 (6 bases). This CDR3 contains 15 residues. CDR1 and CDR2 from the germline V gene are SGHKS and YYEKEE (reference sequence). Trimming shortened V by 2 bases and J by 4 bases, and 15 bases separated the two germline ends. The CDR3, as DNA: TGTGCCAGCAGCTTTAGAAAACAGGGAAGAGAGACCCAGTACTTC. This sequence encodes CASSFRKQGRETQYF.

Only one count was recorded for this clone. The chain couples TRBV2 to TRBJ2-3; TRBD1 aligns across 11 bases. This CDR3 is 14 amino acids long. With V trimmed by 4 bases and J by 5 bases, 2 bases remained unmatched. Germline CDR1 reads SNHLY; CDR2 reads FYNNEI. The CDR3 region is CASSGGTGGDTQYF. In nucleotides, the CDR3 is TGTGCCAGCAGTGGAGGGACAGGGGGAGATACGCAGTATTTT.

The chain recombines TRBV6-6 with TRBJ2-5; D is possibly TRBD1 (6 bases). The CDR3 is made up of 16 amino acids. From germline, CDR1 is MNHNY and CDR2 SVGAGI (reference sequence). The germline V and J ends were trimmed by 10 bases and 1 base, with 22 bases remaining between them. The CDR3 spells CATYSRYRTAQETQYF. CDR3 in DNA: TGTGCCACCTACTCCAGGTACAGGACAGCCCAAGAGACCCAGTACTTC.